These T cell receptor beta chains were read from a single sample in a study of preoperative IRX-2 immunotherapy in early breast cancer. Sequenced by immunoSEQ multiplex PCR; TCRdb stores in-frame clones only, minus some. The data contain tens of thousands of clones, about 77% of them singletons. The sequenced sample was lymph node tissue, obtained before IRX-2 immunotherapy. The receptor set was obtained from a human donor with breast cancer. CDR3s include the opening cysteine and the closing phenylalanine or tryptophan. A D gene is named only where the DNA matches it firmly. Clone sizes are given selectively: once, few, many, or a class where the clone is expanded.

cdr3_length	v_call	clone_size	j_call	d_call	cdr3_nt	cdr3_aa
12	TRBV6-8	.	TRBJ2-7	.	TGTGCCAGCAGTGACCCCGGGACGTGGACAGTCTTC	CASSDPGTWTVF
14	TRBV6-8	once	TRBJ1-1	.	TGTGCCAGCAGTCCGAACAGGGCGAGCACTGAAGCTTTCTTT	CASSPNRASTEAFF
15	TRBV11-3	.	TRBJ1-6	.	TGTGCCAGCAGCTTAGAGGCCAGGGCAAATTCACCCCTCCACTTT	CASSLEARANSPLHF
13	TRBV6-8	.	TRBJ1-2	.	TGTGCCAGCAGTTTTGGCCAGCCGTATGGCTACACCTTC	CASSFGQPYGYTF
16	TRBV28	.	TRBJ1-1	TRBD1	TGTGCCAGCAGAACCGGGACAGGGATGGAAAACACTGAAGCTTTCTTT	CASRTGTGMENTEAFF
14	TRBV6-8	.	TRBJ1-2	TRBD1	TGTGCCAGCAGTTACTTGGGACAGGCCTATGGCTACACCTTC	CASSYLGQAYGYTF
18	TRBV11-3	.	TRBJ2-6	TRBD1	TGTGCCAGCAGCCCGCCGGGACAGGGGACCAGGGGGGCCAACGTCCTGACTTTC	CASSPPGQGTRGANVLTF
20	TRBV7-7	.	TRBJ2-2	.	TGTGCCAGCAGCTTGACGGGACTGTTTAAAAAGTTGGGTCGCACCGGGGAGCTGTTTTTT	CASSLTGLFKKLGRTGELFF
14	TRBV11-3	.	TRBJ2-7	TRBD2	TGTGCCAGCAGCTTAAGGCTAGCGGTCTACGAGCAGTACTTC	CASSLRLAVYEQYF
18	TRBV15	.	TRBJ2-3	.	TGTGCCACCAGCAGAGTTCTCGGGAGTCGGGAATGGACAGATACGCAGTATTTT	CATSRVLGSREWTDTQYF
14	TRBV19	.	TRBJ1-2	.	TGTGCCAGTAGTACCCGGACGGACCACTATGGCTACACCTTC	CASSTRTDHYGYTF
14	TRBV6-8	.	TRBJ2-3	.	TGTGCCAGCAACGCAGGGGTAGAGGGAGATACGCAGTATTTT	CASNAGVEGDTQYF
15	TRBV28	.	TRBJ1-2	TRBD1	TGTGCCAGCAGTTTGCCCCGGGACAGGCCCTATGGCTACACCTTC	CASSLPRDRPYGYTF
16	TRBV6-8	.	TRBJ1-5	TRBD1	TGTGCCAGCAGTCGATCACAGGGGGCCCGGAATCAGCCCCAGCATTTT	CASSRSQGARNQPQHF
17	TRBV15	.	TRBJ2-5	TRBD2	TGTGCCAGCAGCTTAGCTGGCCTAGCGGTGTACCAAGAGACCCAGTACTTC	CASSLAGLAVYQETQYF
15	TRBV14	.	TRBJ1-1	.	TGTGCCAGCAGCCAATACAGGTCCCTGAACACTGAAGCTTTCTTT	CASSQYRSLNTEAFF
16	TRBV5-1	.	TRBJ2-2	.	TGCGCCAGCAGCTTGGTCCCAGGGAAGGACATCGGGGAGCTGTTTTTT	CASSLVPGKDIGELFF
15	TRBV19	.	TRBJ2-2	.	TGTGCCAGTATGAGGGAGGCAGCTAACACCGGGGAGCTGTTTTTT	CASMREAANTGELFF
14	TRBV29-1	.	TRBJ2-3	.	TGCAGCGTCTCAAGGGCGGATCGTACAGATACGCAGTATTTT	CSVSRADRTDTQYF
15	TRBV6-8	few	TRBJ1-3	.	TGTGCCAGCAGTTACTCGCATGGACCTGGAAACACCATATATTTT	CASSYSHGPGNTIYF
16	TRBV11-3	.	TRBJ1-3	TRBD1	TGTGCCAGCAGCTCTAACAGGGGAGGCTCTGGAAACACCATATATTTT	CASSSNRGGSGNTIYF
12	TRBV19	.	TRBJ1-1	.	TGTGCCAGCAAAAAGGGGTGGACTGAAGCTTTCTTT	CASKKGWTEAFF
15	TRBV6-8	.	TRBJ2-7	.	TGTGCCATCAGTGGGGACAGCACGGGGGGCTACGAGCAGTACTTC	CAISGDSTGGYEQYF
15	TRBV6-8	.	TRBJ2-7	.	TGTGCCAGCAGGGGGGGGCCAGGGGCCTCCTACGAGCAGTACTTC	CASRGGPGASYEQYF
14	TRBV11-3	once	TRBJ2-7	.	TGTGCCAGCAGCCAAGGACGGATCTCCTACGAGCAGTACTTC	CASSQGRISYEQYF